The 27 T cell receptor beta chains below all came from one sample that was sequenced in a study of CD8+ T cells in alopecia areata. Extracted from the samples, RNA was reverse transcribed into cDNA to serve as the sequencing template. TCRdb's copy holds only in-frame clones and misses some; the assay was immunoSEQ multiplex PCR. The sample records about 150,000 clones, about 53% being singletons. Material: CD8+ T cells sorted from blood, obtained at week 0. The receptors were sampled from a human donor with alopecia areata.

The rearrangement joins TRBV29-1 to TRBJ2-3; TRBD2 matches 7 bases. Germline V CDR1 and CDR2: SQVTM, ANQGSEA. J was trimmed by 4 bases and V by 6 bases; bases with no gene match: 10. The CDR3 has 14 amino acids. The CDR3 reads CSVPTDGGADTQYF. The CDR3 nucleotides are TGCAGCGTCCCGACCGATGGGGGGGCAGATACGCAGTATTTT.

The chain is built from TRBV5-6 and TRBJ2-5; perhaps D is TRBD1 or TRBD2 (5 bases each). Trimming removed 4 bases from V and 3 bases from J, with 19 bases in between. Germline CDR1 is SGHDT and CDR2 is YYEEEE. The CDR3 covers 16 residues. The CDR3 is CASSIRGASAEETQYF. DNA of the CDR3: TGTGCCAGCAGCATCCGAGGGGCCTCGGCGGAAGAGACCCAGTACTTC.

This clone is classed as medium-sized. This chain uses TRBV4-3 with TRBJ1-6; no reliable D call. Looked up from germline, CDR1 is LGHNA and CDR2 is YSLEER. This CDR3 is built from 13 residues. V was shortened by 2 bases and J by 11 bases, with 10 bases between the two germline ends. The CDR3 DNA reads as TGCGCCAGCAGCCAATGGACGGAGACACCCCTCCACTTT. It specifies CASSQWTETPLHF.

This clone was observed a few times. The rearrangement joins TRBV19 to TRBJ2-1, with no clear D. The CDR3 contains 15 residues. Germline V CDR1 and CDR2: LNHDA, SQIVND (reference sequence). The V and J ends lost 1 base and 0 bases respectively, with 7 bases between them. Here the CDR3 reads CASSIAGSSYNEQFF. Here the CDR3 DNA reads TGTGCCAGTAGTATAGCGGGTAGCTCCTACAATGAGCAGTTCTTC.

The chain couples TRBV19 to TRBJ1-1; 8 bases map to TRBD1. This CDR3 is built from 12 residues. CDR1 LNHDA and CDR2 SQIVND come from the germline V gene (reference sequence). V shed 7 bases, J shed 11 bases, and the junction held 9 bases outside the gene matches. This CDR3 is CASTGDRIQAFF. As DNA, the CDR3 is TGTGCCAGTACCGGGGACAGGATACAGGCTTTCTTT.

V gene TRBV4-3 combines with J gene TRBJ2-2; 7 nucleotides align to TRBD2. V lost 0 bases, J lost 5 bases, and 6 bases stayed unmatched. CDR1 is LGHNA and CDR2 is YSLEER in the germline V gene. The CDR3 length is 16 residues. CDR3 nucleotide sequence: TGCGCCAGCAGCCAAGATATCCAGGGAGGGACCGGGGAGCTGTTTTTT. It encodes CASSQDIQGGTGELFF.

This clone was detected only a few times. Other DNA sequences in the same sample also yield this CDR3. The rearrangement joins TRBV30 to TRBJ2-2; D ambiguous. V lost 2 bases and J lost 4, with 2 bases in between. CDR1 is GTSNPN, CDR2 SVGIG, per germline (reference sequence). The CDR3 contains 11 residues. The CDR3 nucleotides read TGTGCCTGGAGTAGCACCGGGGAGCTGTTTTTT. Protein product: CAWSSTGELFF.

This clone was recorded a few times. The chain combines TRBV27 with TRBJ2-3, with a tentative D call TRBD1 (5 bases). CDR1 and CDR2 (germline): MNHEY, SMNVEV (reference sequence). The CDR3 has 13 amino acids. With 0 bases removed from V and 7 bases from J, the gap between germline ends came to 8 bases. The CDR3 coding sequence is TGTGCCAGCAGTTTATCCAGGGCGCATACGCAGTATTTT. Encoded protein: CASSLSRAHTQYF.

This rearrangement joins TRBV29-1 to TRBJ1-2; D unclear. The V end lost 3 bases, the J end lost 8 bases, and 10 bases lay between the germline ends. Germline V lookup: CDR1 SQVTM, CDR2 ANQGSEA. The CDR3 has 11 amino acids. CDR3 DNA sequence: TGCAGCGTTGAGAGGCATCAAGGCTACACCTTC. Protein: CSVERHQGYTF.

This clone has a count of ten or more. This specimen includes other DNA sequences encoding the same CDR3. The chain has TRBV30 and TRBJ1-1, with D unclear. Looked up from germline, CDR1 is GTSNPN and CDR2 is SVGIG (reference sequence). CDR3 size: 12 residues. V was pared by 3 bases and J by 2 bases, with 7 bases between. The CDR3 bases are TGTGCCTGGAGAAGGAGTAACACTGAAGCTTTCTTT. Translating gives CAWRRSNTEAFF.

V is TRBV11-2 and J is TRBJ2-7, with 8 bases lining up with TRBD1. The J segment lost 4 bases and the V segment lost 4 bases, leaving 9 bases of the junction unmatched. This CDR3 contains 15 residues. Germline V lookup: CDR1 SGHAT, CDR2 FQNNGV. CDR3 DNA sequence: TGTGCCAGCAGCTCAGACCCCAGGGGGCGATACGAGCAGTACTTC. It encodes CASSSDPRGRYEQYF. Together with reference TRBV11-2 and TRBJ2-7, the CDR3 gives the full variable domain: EAGVAQSPRYKIIEKRQSVAFWCNPISGHATLYWYQQILGQGPKLLIQFQNNGVVDDSQLPKDRFSAERLKGVDSTLKIQPAKLEDSAVYLCASSSDPRGRYEQYFGPGTRLTVT.

The sample holds a few counts of this clone. V and J are TRBV4-3 and TRBJ2-7; D unclear. Germline V gives CDR1 LGHNA, CDR2 YSLEER. The CDR3 is made up of 14 amino acids. Trimming cost V 0 bases and J 3 bases, with 9 bases left between them. The CDR3 nucleotides are TGCGCCAGCAGCCAAGATAAGATCAGCTACGAGCAGTACTTC. Its translation is CASSQDKISYEQYF.

The J gene is TRBJ1-6, the V gene TRBV30, with D possibly TRBD1 on 6 matching bases. V lost 1 base, J lost 1 base, and 8 bases lay in between. The CDR3 sequence is 15 residues long. Germline V gene lookup returns CDR1 GTSNPN and CDR2 SVGIG (reference sequence). The CDR3 spells CAWSGTESYNSPLHF. The CDR3, as DNA: TGTGCCTGGAGTGGGACAGAATCCTATAATTCACCCCTCCACTTT.

This chain joins TRBV7-6 and TRBJ2-1; TRBD1 aligns across 9 bases. The germline gives CDR1 SGHVS, CDR2 FNYEAQ. This CDR3 is built from 15 residues. V shed 5 bases, J shed 7 bases, and the junction held 9 bases outside the gene matches. The CDR3 protein is CASSPTGGLLNEQFF. The CDR3 DNA is TGTGCCAGCAGCCCGACAGGGGGGCTTTTAAATGAGCAGTTCTTC.

This chain connects TRBV13 to TRBJ2-1; TRBD2 aligns across 10 bases. The CDR3 is 15 amino acids. The trim removed 5 bases at V and 4 bases at J, leaving 5 bases unmatched. CDR1 is PRHDT and CDR2 is FYEKMQ in the germline V gene (reference sequence). CDR3: CASSPSGGPYNEQFF. CDR3 bases: TGTGCCAGCAGCCCTAGCGGGGGCCCATACAATGAGCAGTTCTTC.

In its sample, this clone was seen a few times. The chain carries TRBV30 and TRBJ1-1, with D unclear. Trimming removed 0 bases at V and 2 bases at J, with 10 bases between. Germline V gives CDR1 GTSNPN, CDR2 SVGIG (reference sequence). The CDR3 has 14 amino acids. CDR3 loop: CAWSVGKPNTEAFF. In DNA form, the CDR3 reads TGTGCCTGGAGTGTCGGAAAACCAAACACTGAAGCTTTCTTT.

The chain recombines TRBV29-1 with TRBJ1-2, with D tentatively TRBD1 (6 bases). Deletions cut 7 bases from V and 4 bases from J, with 16 bases between. Germline V gene lookup returns CDR1 SQVTM and CDR2 ANQGSEA. This CDR3 has 13 amino acids. The CDR3 region has the DNA TGCAGCGCTGACCCAGGGGACGGCTATGGCTACACCTTC. Protein product: CSADPGDGYGYTF.

This clone has more than one count but fewer than ten. The chain carries TRBV7-8 and TRBJ2-6, with D possibly matching TRBD1 (5 bases). The germline V gene encodes CDR1 SGHVS and CDR2 FQNEAQ. The CDR3 has 16 amino acids. V was clipped by 6 bases and J by 2 bases, with 14 bases between them. In DNA, the CDR3 is TGTGCCAGCAGAAGACAGTGGAGTGCTGGGGCCAACGTCCTGACTTTC. Its protein is CASRRQWSAGANVLTF. Supplemented by reference TRBV7-8 and TRBJ2-6, the full variable domain reads GAGVSQSPRYKVAKRGQDVALRCDPISGHVSLFWYQQALGQGPEFLTYFQNEAQLDKSGLPSDRFFAERPEGSVSTLKIQRTQQEDSAVYLCASRRQWSAGANVLTFGAGSRLTVL.

CDR3 sequence (DNA): TGTGCCTGGAGTGTAGACAGCGAAGAGACCCAGTACTTC. Translation gives CAWSVDSEETQYF. The chain is built from TRBV30 and TRBJ2-5, with a weak D call TRBD1 (5 bases). The V gene's germline CDR1 is GTSNPN and CDR2 SVGIG (reference sequence). V was shortened by 0 bases and J by 3 bases, with 8 bases between the two germline ends. The CDR3 is made up of 13 amino acids.

The V and J genes are TRBV13 and TRBJ1-2; 9 nucleotides agree with TRBD1. J was trimmed by 4 bases and V by 5 bases; bases with no gene match: 5. The CDR3 runs 14 residues. CDR1 is PRHDT, CDR2 FYEKMQ, per germline (reference sequence). DNA of the CDR3: TGTGCCAGCAGCCTACAACAGGGGGCCTATGGCTACACCTTC. Residues: CASSLQQGAYGYTF.

The genes are TRBV7-3 and TRBJ2-3; no reliable D call. V lost 2 bases and J lost 3, with 6 bases in between. Germline CDR1 SGHTA, CDR2 FQGTGA. This CDR3 region has 13 residues. CDR3 sequence reads: CASSLDLTDTQYF. CDR3 nucleotides: TGTGCCAGCAGCTTAGACTTGACAGATACGCAGTATTTT.

This clone was counted only a few times. V is TRBV13 and J is TRBJ2-5; D is possibly TRBD1 (7 bases). The CDR3 has 15 residues. Germline V gene sequence: CDR1 PRHDT, CDR2 FYEKMQ (reference sequence). V was clipped by 2 bases and J by 0 bases, with 10 bases between them. CDR3: CASSLSGGYQETQYF. In DNA form, the CDR3 reads TGTGCCAGCAGCTTATCAGGGGGGTACCAAGAGACCCAGTACTTC.

The gene calls are TRBV7-9 and TRBJ2-3; TRBD2 aligns across 7 bases. The CDR3 runs 15 residues. Germline CDR1 SEHNR, CDR2 FQNEAQ (reference sequence). Unmatched junction bases numbered 5, after V lost 5 bases and J lost 0 bases. CDR3 protein: CASSLLRGSTDTQYF. The CDR3 DNA reads as TGTGCCAGCAGCCTCCTGCGGGGGAGCACAGATACGCAGTATTTT.

This clone came up once. The V gene is TRBV30, the J gene TRBJ1-2, with D maybe TRBD1 (6 bases). V lost 2 bases to trimming and J lost 3 bases, with 16 bases between them. Germline assignment: CDR1 GTSNPN and CDR2 SVGIG (reference sequence). This CDR3 has 15 residues. CDR3 sequence (DNA): TGTGCCTGGAGTCTCACCTCCGGGGGCGACTATGGCTACACCTTC. This codes for CAWSLTSGGDYGYTF.

V is TRBV29-1 and J is TRBJ1-2; the D gene is possibly TRBD1 (5 bases). Germline lookup yields CDR1 SQVTM and CDR2 ANQGSEA. V was clipped by 2 bases and J by 5 bases, with 12 bases between them. The CDR3 is 13 amino acids. CDR3 sequence (DNA): TGCAGCGTTGAATTGGACACTCAATATGGCTACACCTTC. This sequence encodes CSVELDTQYGYTF.

J is TRBJ1-2 and V is TRBV27; maybe TRBD1 (5 bases). There are 13 residues in the CDR3. The germline CDR1 and CDR2 sequences are MNHEY and SMNVEV (reference sequence). Trimming cost V 5 bases and J 7 bases, with 14 bases left between them. CDR3 DNA: TGTGCCAGCAGTCCTACAGGTCGGGGTGGCTACACCTTC. It codes for CASSPTGRGGYTF.

This clone was picked up a small number of times. The chain is built from TRBV30 and TRBJ2-7; D not certain. CDR3 size: 12 residues. V was clipped by 2 bases and J by 2 bases, with 7 bases between them. CDR1 GTSNPN and CDR2 SVGIG come from the germline V gene (reference sequence). CDR3 DNA sequence: TGTGCCTGGAGTCGGGCCGCCTACGAGCAGTACTTC. This encodes CAWSRAAYEQYF.